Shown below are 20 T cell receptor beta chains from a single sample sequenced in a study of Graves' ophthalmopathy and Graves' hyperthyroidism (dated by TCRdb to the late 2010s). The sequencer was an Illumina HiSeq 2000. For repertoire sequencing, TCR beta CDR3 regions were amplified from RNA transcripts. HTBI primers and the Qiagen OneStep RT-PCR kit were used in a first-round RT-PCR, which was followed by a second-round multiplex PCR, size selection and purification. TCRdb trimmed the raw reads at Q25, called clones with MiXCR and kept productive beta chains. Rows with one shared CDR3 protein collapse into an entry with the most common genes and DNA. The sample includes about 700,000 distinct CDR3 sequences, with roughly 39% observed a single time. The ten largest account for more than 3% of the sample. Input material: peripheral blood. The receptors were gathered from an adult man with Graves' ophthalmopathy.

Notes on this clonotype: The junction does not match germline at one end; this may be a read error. CDR3 sequence: CASSWTLRVFMNTEAFF. CDR3 sequence (DNA): TGTGCCAGCAGTTGGACCCTACGGGTTTTCATGAACACTGAAGCTTTCTTT. This sequence joins TRBV10-3 and TRBJ1-1; D unresolved. Germline CDR1 is ENHRY and CDR2 is SYGVKD. CDR3 length equals 17 residues.

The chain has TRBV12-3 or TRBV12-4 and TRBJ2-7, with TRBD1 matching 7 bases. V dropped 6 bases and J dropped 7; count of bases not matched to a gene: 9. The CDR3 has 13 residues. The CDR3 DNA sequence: TGTGCCAGCAGACCGACAGGGACGATAGAGCAGTACTTC. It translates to CASRPTGTIEQYF.

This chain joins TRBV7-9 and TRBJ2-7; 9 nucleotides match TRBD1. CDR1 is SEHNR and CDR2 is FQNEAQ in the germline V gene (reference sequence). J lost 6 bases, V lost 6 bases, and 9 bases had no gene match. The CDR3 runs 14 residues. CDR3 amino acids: CASRTTGDRVEQYF. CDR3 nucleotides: TGTGCCAGCAGAACAACAGGGGACAGGGTCGAGCAGTACTTC.

The CDR3 is CASSFYPSGTSNTGELFF. The DNA for the CDR3 is TGTGCCAGCAGTTTTTACCCTAGCGGGACCTCGAACACCGGGGAGCTGTTTTTT. V and J are TRBV25-1 and TRBJ2-2; TRBD2 aligns across 9 bases. V was pared by 5 bases and J by 0 bases, with 10 bases of the junction left unmatched. The CDR3 consists of 18 residues. Germline CDR1 and CDR2: MGHDK and SYGVNS.

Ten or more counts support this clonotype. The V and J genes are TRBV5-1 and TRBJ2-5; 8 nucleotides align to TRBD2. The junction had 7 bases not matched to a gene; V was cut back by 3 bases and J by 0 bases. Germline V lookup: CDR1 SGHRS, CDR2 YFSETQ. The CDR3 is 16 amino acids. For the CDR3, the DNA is TGCGCCAGCAGCTCGAACCCGGGACTAGACCAAGAGACCCAGTACTTC. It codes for CASSSNPGLDQETQYF.

CDR3 loop: CASSPPRGGVTEAFF. CDR3 nucleotide sequence: TGTGCCAGCAGCCCGCCGCGGGGTGGGGTTACTGAAGCTTTCTTT. This chain joins TRBV9 and TRBJ1-1; D is unclear. The germline V gene has CDR1 SGDLS and CDR2 YYNGEE. V lost 4 bases and J lost 5, with 18 bases in between. This CDR3 is 15 amino acids long. The complete variable domain, with remaining parts taken from reference TRBV9 and TRBJ1-1, reads DSGVTQTPKHLITATGQRVTLRCSPRSGDLSVYWYQQSLDQGLQFLIQYYNGEERAKGNILERFSAQQFPDLHSELNLSSLELGDSALYFCASSPPRGGVTEAFFGQGTRLTVV.

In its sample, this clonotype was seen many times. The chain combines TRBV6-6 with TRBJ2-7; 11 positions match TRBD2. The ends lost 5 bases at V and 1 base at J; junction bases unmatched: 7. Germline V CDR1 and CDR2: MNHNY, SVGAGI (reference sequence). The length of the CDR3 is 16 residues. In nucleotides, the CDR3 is TGTGCCAGCAGTCTGGGACTAGCGGAGCGTTCCTACGAGCAGTACTTC. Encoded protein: CASSLGLAERSYEQYF.

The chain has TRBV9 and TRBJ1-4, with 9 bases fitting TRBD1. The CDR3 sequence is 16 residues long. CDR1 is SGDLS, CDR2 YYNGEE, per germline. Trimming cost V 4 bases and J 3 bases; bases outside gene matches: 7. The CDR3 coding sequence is TGTGCCAGCAGCACAGGGGGCATAGGGGCTAATGAAAAACTGTTTTTT. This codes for CASSTGGIGANEKLFF.

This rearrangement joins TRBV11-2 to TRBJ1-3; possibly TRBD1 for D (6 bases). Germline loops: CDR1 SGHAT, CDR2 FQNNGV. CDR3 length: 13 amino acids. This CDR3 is CATTTGDRNTIYF. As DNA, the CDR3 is TGTGCTACGACGACAGGCGATAGAAACACCATATATTTT.

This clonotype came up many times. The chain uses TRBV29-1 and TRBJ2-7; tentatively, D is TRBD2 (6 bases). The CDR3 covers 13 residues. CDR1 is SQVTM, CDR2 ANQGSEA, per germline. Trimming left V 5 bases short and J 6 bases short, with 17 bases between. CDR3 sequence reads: CSVRLQGGGEQYF. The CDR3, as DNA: TGCAGCGTTCGTTTGCAGGGAGGCGGCGAGCAGTACTTC.

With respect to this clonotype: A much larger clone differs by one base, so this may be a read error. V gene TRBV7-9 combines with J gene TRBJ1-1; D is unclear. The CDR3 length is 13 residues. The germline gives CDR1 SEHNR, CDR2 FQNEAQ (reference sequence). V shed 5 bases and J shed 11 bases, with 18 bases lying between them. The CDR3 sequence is CASSLLQRFDAFF. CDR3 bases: TGTGCCAGCAGCCTCTTACAGCGTTTTGACGCTTTCTTT.

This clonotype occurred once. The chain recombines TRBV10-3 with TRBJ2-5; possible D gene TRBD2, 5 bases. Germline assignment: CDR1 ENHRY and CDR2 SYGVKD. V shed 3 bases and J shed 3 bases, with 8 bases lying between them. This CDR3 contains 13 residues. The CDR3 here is CAISDIGKETQYF. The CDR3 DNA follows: TGTGCCATCAGTGACATCGGGAAAGAGACCCAGTACTTC.

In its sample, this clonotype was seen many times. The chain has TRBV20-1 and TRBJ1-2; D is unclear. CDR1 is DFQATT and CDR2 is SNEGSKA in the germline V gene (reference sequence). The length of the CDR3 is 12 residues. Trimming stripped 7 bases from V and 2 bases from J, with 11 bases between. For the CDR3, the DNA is TGCAGTGTTCGTTCGGAGAACTATGGCTACACCTTC. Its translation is CSVRSENYGYTF.

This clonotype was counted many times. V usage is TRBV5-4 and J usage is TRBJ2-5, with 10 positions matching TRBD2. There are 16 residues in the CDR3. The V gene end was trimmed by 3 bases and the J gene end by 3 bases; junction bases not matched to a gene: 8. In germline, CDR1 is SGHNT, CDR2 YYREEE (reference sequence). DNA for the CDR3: TGTGCCAGCAGCTGGGCTAGCGGGAGTTTCGAAGAGACCCAGTACTTC. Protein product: CASSWASGSFEETQYF. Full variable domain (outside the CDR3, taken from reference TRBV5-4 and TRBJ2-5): ETGVTQSPTHLIKTRGQQVTLRCSSQSGHNTVSWYQQALGQGPQFIFQYYREEENGRGNFPPRFSGLQFPNYSSELNVNALELDDSALYLCASSWASGSFEETQYFGPGTRLLVL.

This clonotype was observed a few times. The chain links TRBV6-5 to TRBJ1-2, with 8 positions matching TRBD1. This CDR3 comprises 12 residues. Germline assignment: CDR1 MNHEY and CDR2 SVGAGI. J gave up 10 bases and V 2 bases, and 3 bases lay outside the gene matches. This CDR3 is CASSYPGQVYTF. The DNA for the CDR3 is TGTGCCAGCAGTTACCCGGGACAGGTCTACACCTTC.

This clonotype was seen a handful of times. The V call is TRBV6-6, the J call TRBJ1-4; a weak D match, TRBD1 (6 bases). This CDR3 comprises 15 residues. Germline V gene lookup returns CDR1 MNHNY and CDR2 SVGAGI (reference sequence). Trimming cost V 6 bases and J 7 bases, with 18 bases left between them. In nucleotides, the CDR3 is TGTGCCAGCAGCCCCCGCGGGACATACAGTGAAAAACTGTTTTTT. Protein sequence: CASSPRGTYSEKLFF.

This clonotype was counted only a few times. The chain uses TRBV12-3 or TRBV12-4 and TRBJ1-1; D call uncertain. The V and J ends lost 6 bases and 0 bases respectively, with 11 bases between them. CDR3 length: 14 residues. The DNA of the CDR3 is TGTGCCAGCAGCCAGCTCTACATGAACACTGAAGCTTTCTTT. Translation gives CASSQLYMNTEAFF.

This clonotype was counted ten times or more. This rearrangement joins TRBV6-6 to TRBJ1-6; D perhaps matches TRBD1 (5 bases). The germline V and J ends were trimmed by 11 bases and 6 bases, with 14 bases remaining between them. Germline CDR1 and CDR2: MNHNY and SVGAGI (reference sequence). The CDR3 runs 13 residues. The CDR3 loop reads CACHERGNSPLHF. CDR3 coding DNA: TGTGCCTGCCATGAGAGGGGTAATTCACCCCTCCACTTT.

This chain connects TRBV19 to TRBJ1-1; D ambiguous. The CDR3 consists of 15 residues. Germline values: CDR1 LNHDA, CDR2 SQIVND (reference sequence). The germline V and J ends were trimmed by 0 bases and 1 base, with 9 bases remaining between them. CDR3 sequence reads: CASSIDDSGNTEAFF. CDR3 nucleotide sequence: TGTGCCAGTAGTATAGATGATAGCGGGAACACTGAAGCTTTCTTT.

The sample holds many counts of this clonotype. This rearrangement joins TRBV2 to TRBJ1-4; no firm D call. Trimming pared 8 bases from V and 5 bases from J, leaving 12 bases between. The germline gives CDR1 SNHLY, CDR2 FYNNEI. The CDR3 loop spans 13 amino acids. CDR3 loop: CASGEPGNEKLFF. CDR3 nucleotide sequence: TGTGCCAGCGGAGAGCCCGGGAATGAAAAACTGTTTTTT.